The 14 T cell receptor beta chains below all came from one sample that was sequenced in a study of cytomegalovirus exposure and HLA in healthy donors. PCR was performed using 60 Vbeta and 13 Jbeta primers. This table comes from immunoSEQ multiplex PCR, and its TCRdb copy is limited to in-frame clones, with some not included. The sample contains 150,000 to 250,000 clones, 85% of which appear only once. Sequenced input: PBMCs. The source is a woman in her fifties or sixties in good health and CMV-seronegative.

The gene calls are TRBV7-9 and TRBJ1-6; 9 positions match TRBD1. The CDR3 runs 16 residues. Germline trimming cut 5 bases from V and 3 bases from J; bases unmatched to any gene: 5. Looked up from germline, CDR1 is SEHNR and CDR2 is FQNEAQ (reference sequence). The CDR3 region is CASSRGTGFYNSPLHF. The CDR3 DNA reads TGTGCCAGCAGCAGGGGGACAGGGTTCTATAATTCACCCCTCCACTTT.

The chain is built from TRBV10-1 and TRBJ2-7; D perhaps matches TRBD1 (5 bases). Germline V lookup: CDR1 WNHNN, CDR2 SYGVQD (reference sequence). The CDR3 covers 14 residues. The ends were cut back, 1 base at V and 7 bases at J, with 14 bases in the middle. The CDR3 is CASSELWGFWEQYF. CDR3 nucleotides: TGCGCCAGCAGTGAGTTATGGGGCTTTTGGGAGCAGTACTTC.

The V gene is TRBV27, the J gene TRBJ2-3; perhaps TRBD2 as D (5 bases). This CDR3 comprises 14 residues. The germline V gene has CDR1 MNHEY and CDR2 SMNVEV (reference sequence). Between the trimmed V and J ends, which lost 6 bases and 2 bases, there was a span of 12 bases. This CDR3 is CASRKTRDTDTQYF. The CDR3 nucleotides read TGTGCCAGCAGGAAAACTAGAGACACAGATACGCAGTATTTT.

The chain links TRBV5-1 to TRBJ2-3, with 7 nucleotides matching TRBD2. Trimming at V came to 5 bases and at J to 0 bases, leaving 6 bases not matched to a gene. Germline lookup yields CDR1 SGHRS and CDR2 YFSETQ. This CDR3 has 15 amino acids. CDR3 in amino acids: CASSGSGRSTDTQYF. CDR3 nucleotide sequence: TGCGCCAGCAGTGGGTCCGGGAGGAGCACAGATACGCAGTATTTT.

This clone turned up a few times. The chain couples TRBV27 to TRBJ1-2; the D gene is possibly TRBD1 (5 bases). There are 15 residues in the CDR3. V was pared by 5 bases and J by 6 bases, with 19 bases between. Germline V CDR1 and CDR2: MNHEY, SMNVEV (reference sequence). CDR3 in amino acids: CASSPLGGGMHGYTF. The CDR3 nucleotides are TGTGCCAGCAGTCCCCTCGGGGGTGGAATGCATGGCTACACCTTC.

This chain joins TRBV4-1 and TRBJ2-7; 7 bases are shared with TRBD2. V lost 0 bases and J lost 3; bases outside the gene matches: 5. This CDR3 region has 15 residues. CDR1 MGHRA and CDR2 YSYEKL come from the germline V gene. CDR3 sequence (DNA): TGCGCCAGCAGCCAAGATGGGCGGGGGAACTACGAGCAGTACTTC. Its translation: CASSQDGRGNYEQYF.

This clone was picked up one time. The chain combines TRBV2 with TRBJ1-1, with TRBD1 as a possible D gene (6 bases). This CDR3 has 16 residues. CDR1 and CDR2 (germline): SNHLY, FYNNEI. V was clipped by 7 bases and J by 1 base, with 19 bases between them. The CDR3 protein is CASTVGTPKGNTEAFF. The CDR3 coding sequence is TGTGCCAGCACAGTAGGGACACCAAAAGGGAACACTGAAGCTTTCTTT.

The V call is TRBV10-2, the J call TRBJ1-5, with 11 bases lining up with TRBD1. CDR3 length equals 14 residues. The V segment lost 10 bases and the J segment 4 bases; nucleotides outside the gene matches: 6. Germline loops: CDR1 WSHSY, CDR2 SAAADI. For the CDR3, the DNA is TGCGCCACCTCCGGGACAGGGGGTAATCAGCCCCAGCATTTT. Amino acid sequence: CATSGTGGNQPQHF.

J is TRBJ1-2 and V is TRBV6-1; no reliable D call. Germline V gives CDR1 MNHNS, CDR2 SASEGT. V shed 2 bases and J shed 1 base, with 8 bases lying between them. The CDR3 spans 14 residues. In nucleotides, the CDR3 is TGTGCCAGCAGTGAATCCCACAATAACTATGGCTACACCTTC. This sequence encodes CASSESHNNYGYTF.

The chain employs TRBV25-1 and TRBJ2-2, with TRBD2 identical over 9 bases. The CDR3 is made up of 17 amino acids. The J segment lost 6 bases and the V segment lost 3 bases, leaving 11 bases of the junction unmatched. Germline V gene lookup returns CDR1 MGHDK and CDR2 SYGVNS. The CDR3 bases are TGTGCCAGCAGTGATAGGAGTAGCGGGAGTAGTCCCGGGGAGCTGTTTTTT. Translating gives CASSDRSSGSSPGELFF.

The chain carries TRBV15 and TRBJ2-3, with 9 positions matching TRBD1. The CDR3 covers 18 residues. Germline assignment: CDR1 LNHNV and CDR2 YYDKDF (reference sequence). The trim removed 2 bases at V and 5 bases at J, leaving 14 bases unmatched. The CDR3 protein is CATSRFSRQGVGIDTQYF. The DNA for the CDR3 is TGTGCCACCAGCAGATTTTCGAGACAGGGGGTCGGTATAGATACGCAGTATTTT.

The gene calls are TRBV30 and TRBJ1-1; D is uncertain. V was pared by 3 bases and J by 8 bases, with 19 bases between. This CDR3 spans 14 amino acids. CDR1 and CDR2 (germline): GTSNPN, SVGIG (reference sequence). This chain's CDR3 is CAWRREDTMTEAFF. For the CDR3, the DNA is TGTGCCTGGAGGAGGGAAGACACGATGACCGAAGCTTTCTTT.

The genes are TRBV28 and TRBJ2-7; 14 bases agree with TRBD2. The germline CDR1 and CDR2 sequences are MDHEN and SYDVKM. The CDR3 consists of 16 residues. J lost 4 bases, V lost 6 bases, and 8 bases had no gene match. The CDR3 coding sequence is TGTGCCAGCAGCTCCGGGGGGACTAGCGGGAGTTACGAGCAGTACTTC. This encodes CASSSGGTSGSYEQYF.

The chain employs TRBV28 and TRBJ1-1; 8 bases align to TRBD1. The V gene end was trimmed by 7 bases and the J gene end by 4 bases; junction bases not matched to a gene: 11. CDR1 MDHEN and CDR2 SYDVKM come from the germline V gene. The CDR3 totals 15 residues. This chain's CDR3 is CASKSGQVHGTEAFF. The CDR3 nucleotides read TGTGCCAGCAAATCGGGACAGGTCCATGGCACTGAAGCTTTCTTT.